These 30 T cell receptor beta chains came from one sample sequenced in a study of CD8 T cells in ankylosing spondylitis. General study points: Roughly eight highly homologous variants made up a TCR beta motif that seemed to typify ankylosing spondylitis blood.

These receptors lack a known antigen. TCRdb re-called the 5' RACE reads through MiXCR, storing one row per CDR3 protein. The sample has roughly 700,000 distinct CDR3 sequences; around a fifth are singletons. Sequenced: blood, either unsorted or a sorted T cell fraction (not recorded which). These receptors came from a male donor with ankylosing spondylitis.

The CDR3, as DNA: TGTGCCAGCAGTCCAACAATGGCTGGGGCCAACGTCCTGACTTTC. This translates into CASSPTMAGANVLTF. The chain carries TRBV12-3 or TRBV12-4 and TRBJ2-6, with D hard to call. The CDR3 is made up of 15 amino acids. Trimming pared 5 bases from V and 2 bases from J, leaving 10 bases between.

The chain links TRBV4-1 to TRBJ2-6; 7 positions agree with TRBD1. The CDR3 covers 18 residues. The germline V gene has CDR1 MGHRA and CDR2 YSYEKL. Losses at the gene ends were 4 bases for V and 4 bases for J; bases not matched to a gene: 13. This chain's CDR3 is CASSPSGTALLGANVLTF. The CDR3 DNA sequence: TGCGCCAGCAGCCCGTCCGGGACAGCCTTACTCGGGGCCAACGTCCTGACTTTC.

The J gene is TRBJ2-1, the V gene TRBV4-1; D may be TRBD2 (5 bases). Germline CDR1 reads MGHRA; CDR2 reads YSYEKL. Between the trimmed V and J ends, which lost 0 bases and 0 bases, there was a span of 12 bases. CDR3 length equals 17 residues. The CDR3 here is CASSQEGLGSSYNEQFF. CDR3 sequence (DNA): TGCGCCAGCAGCCAAGAAGGGCTAGGGAGCTCCTACAATGAGCAGTTCTTC.

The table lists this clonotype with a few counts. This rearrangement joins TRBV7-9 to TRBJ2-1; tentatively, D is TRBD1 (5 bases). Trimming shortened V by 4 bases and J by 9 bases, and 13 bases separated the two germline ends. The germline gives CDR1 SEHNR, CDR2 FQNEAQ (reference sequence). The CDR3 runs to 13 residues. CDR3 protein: CASSSSWGAEQFF. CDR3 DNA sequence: TGTGCCAGCAGCTCGAGCTGGGGCGCTGAGCAGTTCTTC. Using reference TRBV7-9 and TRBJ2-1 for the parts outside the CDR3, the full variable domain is DTGVSQNPRHKITKRGQNVTFRCDPISEHNRLYWYRQTLGQGPEFLTYFQNEAQLEKSRLLSDRFSAERPKGSFSTLEIQRTEQGDSAMYLCASSSSWGAEQFFGPGTRLTVL.

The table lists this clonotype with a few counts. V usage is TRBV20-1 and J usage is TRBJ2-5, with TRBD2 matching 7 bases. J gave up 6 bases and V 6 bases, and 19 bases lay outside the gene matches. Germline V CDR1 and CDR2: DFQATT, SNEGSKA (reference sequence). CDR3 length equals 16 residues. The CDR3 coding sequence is TGCAGTGCGACGACCCCCAGGGCAGCGGGAATAAAGACCCAGTACTTC. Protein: CSATTPRAAGIKTQYF.

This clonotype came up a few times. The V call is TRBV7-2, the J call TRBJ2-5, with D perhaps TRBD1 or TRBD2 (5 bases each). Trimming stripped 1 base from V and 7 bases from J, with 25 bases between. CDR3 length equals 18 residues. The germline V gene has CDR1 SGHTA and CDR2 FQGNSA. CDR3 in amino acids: CASSLVPQQGVRGGTQYF. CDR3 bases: TGTGCCAGCAGCTTAGTGCCCCAACAAGGGGTGAGGGGCGGGACCCAGTACTTC.

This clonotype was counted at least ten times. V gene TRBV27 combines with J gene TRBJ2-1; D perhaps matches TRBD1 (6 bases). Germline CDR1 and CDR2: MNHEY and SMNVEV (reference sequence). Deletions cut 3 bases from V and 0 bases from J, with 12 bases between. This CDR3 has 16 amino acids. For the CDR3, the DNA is TGTGCCAGCAGTTTCCTCCGGGACACCTCCTACAATGAGCAGTTCTTC. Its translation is CASSFLRDTSYNEQFF.

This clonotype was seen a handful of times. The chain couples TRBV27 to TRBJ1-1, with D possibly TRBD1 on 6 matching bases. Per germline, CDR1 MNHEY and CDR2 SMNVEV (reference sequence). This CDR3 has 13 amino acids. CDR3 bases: TGTGAAAGCAGGGGAGCCATGAACACTGAAGCTTTCTTT. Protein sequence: CESRGAMNTEAFF.

CDR3 sequence: CASSSTTDGQTLTDEQYF. DNA of the CDR3: TGCGCCAGCAGCTCCACGACCGATGGACAGACGCTTACTGACGAGCAGTACTTC. This rearrangement joins TRBV5-1 to TRBJ2-7, with a tentative D call TRBD1 (6 bases). In germline, CDR1 is SGHRS, CDR2 YFSETQ. The CDR3 is 18 amino acids. V gave up 3 bases and J gave up 5 bases, with 27 bases separating them.

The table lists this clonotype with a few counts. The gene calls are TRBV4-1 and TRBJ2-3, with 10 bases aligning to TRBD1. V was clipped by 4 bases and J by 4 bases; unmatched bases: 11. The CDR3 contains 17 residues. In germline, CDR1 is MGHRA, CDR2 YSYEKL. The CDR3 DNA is TGCGCCAGCAGCCCACCCCGGGACAGGGGTTACGCAGATACGCAGTATTTT. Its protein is CASSPPRDRGYADTQYF.

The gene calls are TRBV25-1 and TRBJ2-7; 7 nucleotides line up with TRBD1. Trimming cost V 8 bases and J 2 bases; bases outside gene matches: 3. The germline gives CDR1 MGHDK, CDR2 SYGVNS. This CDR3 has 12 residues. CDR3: CASSGQAYEQYF. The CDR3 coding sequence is TGTGCCAGCTCTGGACAGGCCTACGAGCAGTACTTC.

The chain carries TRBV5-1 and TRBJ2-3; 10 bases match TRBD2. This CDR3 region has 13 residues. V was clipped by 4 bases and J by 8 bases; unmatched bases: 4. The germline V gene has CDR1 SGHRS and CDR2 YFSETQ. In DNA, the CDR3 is TGCGCCAGCAGCACCGGACTAGCGGTTACGCAGTATTTT. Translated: CASSTGLAVTQYF. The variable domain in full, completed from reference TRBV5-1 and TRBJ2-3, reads KAGVTQTPRYLIKTRGQQVTLSCSPISGHRSVSWYQQTPGQGLQFLFEYFSETQRNKGNFPGRFSGRQFSNSRSEMNVSTLELGDSALYLCASSTGLAVTQYFGPGTRLTVL.

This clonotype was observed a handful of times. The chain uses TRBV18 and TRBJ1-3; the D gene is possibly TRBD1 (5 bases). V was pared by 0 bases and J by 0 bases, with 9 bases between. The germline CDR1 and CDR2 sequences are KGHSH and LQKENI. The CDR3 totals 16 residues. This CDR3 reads CASSPPTAISGNTIYF. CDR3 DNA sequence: TGTGCCAGCTCACCACCGACAGCGATCTCTGGAAACACCATATATTTT.

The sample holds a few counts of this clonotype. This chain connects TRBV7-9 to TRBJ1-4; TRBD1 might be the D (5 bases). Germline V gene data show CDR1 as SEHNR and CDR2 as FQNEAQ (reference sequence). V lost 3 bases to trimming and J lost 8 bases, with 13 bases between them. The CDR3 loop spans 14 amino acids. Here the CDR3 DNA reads TGTGCCAGCAGCTTGGGCATCGAGGGGGAAAAACTGTTTTTT. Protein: CASSLGIEGEKLFF.

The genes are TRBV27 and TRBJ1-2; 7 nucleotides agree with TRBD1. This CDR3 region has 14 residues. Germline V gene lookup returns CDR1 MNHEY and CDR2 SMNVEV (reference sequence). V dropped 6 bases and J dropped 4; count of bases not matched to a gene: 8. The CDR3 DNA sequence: TGTGCCAGCAGCCTTGACAGGGATTTCTATGGCTACACCTTC. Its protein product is CASSLDRDFYGYTF.

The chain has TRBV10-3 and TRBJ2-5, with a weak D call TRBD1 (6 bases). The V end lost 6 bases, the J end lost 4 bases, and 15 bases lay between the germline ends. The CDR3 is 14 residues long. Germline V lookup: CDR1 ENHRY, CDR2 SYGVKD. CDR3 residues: CAIREGPQGETQYF. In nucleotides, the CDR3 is TGTGCCATCAGAGAGGGGCCACAGGGAGAGACCCAGTACTTC.

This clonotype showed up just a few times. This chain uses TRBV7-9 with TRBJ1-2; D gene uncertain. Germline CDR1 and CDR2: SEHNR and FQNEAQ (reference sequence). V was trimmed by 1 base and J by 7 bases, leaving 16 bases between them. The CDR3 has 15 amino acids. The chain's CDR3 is CASSLGDGLYGGYTF. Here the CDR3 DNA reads TGTGCCAGCAGCTTAGGAGATGGGCTCTATGGTGGCTACACCTTC.

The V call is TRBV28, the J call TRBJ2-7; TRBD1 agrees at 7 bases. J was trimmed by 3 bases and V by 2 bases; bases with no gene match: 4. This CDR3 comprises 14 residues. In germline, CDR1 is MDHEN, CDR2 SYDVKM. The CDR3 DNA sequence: TGTGCCAGCAGTTTACGACAGGGCCTCTACGAGCAGTACTTC. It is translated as CASSLRQGLYEQYF.

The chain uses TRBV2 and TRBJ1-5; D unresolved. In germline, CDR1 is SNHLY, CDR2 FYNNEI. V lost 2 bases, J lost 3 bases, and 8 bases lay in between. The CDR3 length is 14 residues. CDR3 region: CASSEQNLNQPQHF. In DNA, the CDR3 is TGTGCCAGCAGTGAACAGAACCTCAATCAGCCCCAGCATTTT. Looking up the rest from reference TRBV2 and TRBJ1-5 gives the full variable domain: EPEVTQTPSHQVTQMGQEVILRCVPISNHLYFYWYRQILGQKVEFLVSFYNNEISEKSEIFDDQFSVERPDGSNFTLKIRSTKLEDSAMYFCASSEQNLNQPQHFGDGTRLSIL.

The CDR3 bases are TGTGCCGCAATGGGTCGGCACGAGCAGTACTTC. Amino acids: CAAMGRHEQYF. The V and J genes are TRBV30 and TRBJ2-7, with D uncertain. V was shortened by 8 bases and J by 5 bases, with 13 bases between the two germline ends. Germline V lookup: CDR1 GTSNPN, CDR2 SVGIG (reference sequence). The CDR3 extends over 11 amino acids.

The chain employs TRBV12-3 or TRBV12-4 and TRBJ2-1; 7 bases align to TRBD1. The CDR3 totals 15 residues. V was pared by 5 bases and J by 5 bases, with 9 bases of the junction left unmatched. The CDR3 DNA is TGTGCCAGCAGTCAGCGGCGACAGGGAGACAATGAGCAGTTCTTC. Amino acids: CASSQRRQGDNEQFF.

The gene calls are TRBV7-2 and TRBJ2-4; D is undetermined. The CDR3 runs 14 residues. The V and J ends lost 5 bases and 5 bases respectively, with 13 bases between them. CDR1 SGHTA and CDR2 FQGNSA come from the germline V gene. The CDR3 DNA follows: TGTGCCAGCAGCCTATTAGGTTGGGAAAACATTCAGTACTTC. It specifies CASSLLGWENIQYF.

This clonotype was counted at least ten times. CDR3 sequence reads: CASSLADQQGRQPQHF. For the CDR3, the DNA is TGTGCCAGCAGCTTGGCCGATCAGCAGGGTCGGCAGCCCCAGCATTTT. The rearrangement uses TRBV5-5 and TRBJ1-5, with a possible D match to TRBD1 (5 bases). V lost 0 bases and J lost 7, with 17 bases in between. The CDR3 totals 16 residues. The germline gives CDR1 SGHKS, CDR2 YYEKEE (reference sequence).

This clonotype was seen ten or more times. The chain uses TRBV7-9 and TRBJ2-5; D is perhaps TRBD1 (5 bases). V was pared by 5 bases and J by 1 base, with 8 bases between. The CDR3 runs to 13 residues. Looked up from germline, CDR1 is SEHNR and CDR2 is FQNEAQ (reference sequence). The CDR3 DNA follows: TGTGCCAGCAGCCCGACAGCCCAAGAGACCCAGTACTTC. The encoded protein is CASSPTAQETQYF.

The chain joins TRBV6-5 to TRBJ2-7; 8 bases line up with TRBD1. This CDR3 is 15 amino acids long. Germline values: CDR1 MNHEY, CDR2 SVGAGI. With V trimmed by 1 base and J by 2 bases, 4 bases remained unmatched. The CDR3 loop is CASSYLGQDPYEQYF. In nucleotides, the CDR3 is TGTGCCAGCAGTTACTTGGGACAGGATCCCTACGAGCAGTACTTC.

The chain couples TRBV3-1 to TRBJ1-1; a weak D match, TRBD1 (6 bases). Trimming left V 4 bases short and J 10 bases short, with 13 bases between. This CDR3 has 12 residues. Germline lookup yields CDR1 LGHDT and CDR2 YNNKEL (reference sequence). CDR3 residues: CASSREKGGAFF. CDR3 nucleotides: TGTGCCAGCAGCCGAGAGAAAGGGGGAGCTTTCTTT.

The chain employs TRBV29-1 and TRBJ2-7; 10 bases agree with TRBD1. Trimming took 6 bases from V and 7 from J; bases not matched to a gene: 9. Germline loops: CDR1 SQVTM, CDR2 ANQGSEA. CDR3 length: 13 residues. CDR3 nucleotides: TGCAGCGTAGACGACAGGGGGCGAGGGGAGCAGTACTTC. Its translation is CSVDDRGRGEQYF.

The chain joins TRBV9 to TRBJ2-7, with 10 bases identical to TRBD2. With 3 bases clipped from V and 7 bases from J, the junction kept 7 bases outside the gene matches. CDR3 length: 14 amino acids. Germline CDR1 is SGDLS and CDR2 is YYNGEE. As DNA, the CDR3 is TGTGCCAGCAGCGCCCAACTAGCGGGATTGGAGCAGTACTTC. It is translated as CASSAQLAGLEQYF.

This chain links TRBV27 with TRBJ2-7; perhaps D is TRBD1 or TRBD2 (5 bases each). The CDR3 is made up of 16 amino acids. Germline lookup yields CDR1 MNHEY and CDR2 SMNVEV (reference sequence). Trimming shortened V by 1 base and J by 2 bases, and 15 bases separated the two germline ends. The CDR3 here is CASSLYSGTSPYEQYF. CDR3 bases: TGTGCCAGCAGTTTATATTCCGGGACGTCCCCCTACGAGCAGTACTTC.

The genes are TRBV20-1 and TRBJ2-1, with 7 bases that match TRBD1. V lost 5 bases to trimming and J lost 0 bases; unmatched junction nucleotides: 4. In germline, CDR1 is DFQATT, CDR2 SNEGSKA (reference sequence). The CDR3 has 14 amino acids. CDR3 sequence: CSAVGQSSYNEQFF. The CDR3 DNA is TGCAGTGCTGTGGGACAGAGCTCCTACAATGAGCAGTTCTTC.